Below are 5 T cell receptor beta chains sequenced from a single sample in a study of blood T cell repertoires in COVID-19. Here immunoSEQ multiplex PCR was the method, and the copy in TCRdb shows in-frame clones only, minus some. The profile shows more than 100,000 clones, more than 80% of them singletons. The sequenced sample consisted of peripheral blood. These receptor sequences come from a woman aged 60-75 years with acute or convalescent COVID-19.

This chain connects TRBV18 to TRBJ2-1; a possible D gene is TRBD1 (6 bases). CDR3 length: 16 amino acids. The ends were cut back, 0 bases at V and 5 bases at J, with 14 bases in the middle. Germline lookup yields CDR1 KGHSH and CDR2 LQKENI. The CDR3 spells CASSPPGAGPNNEQFF. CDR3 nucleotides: TGTGCCAGCTCACCACCGGGGGCCGGACCAAACAATGAGCAGTTCTTC. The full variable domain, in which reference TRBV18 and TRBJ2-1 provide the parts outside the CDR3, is NAGVMQNPRHLVRRRGQEARLRCSPMKGHSHVYWYRQLPEEGLKFMVYLQKENIIDESGMPKERFSAEFPKEGPSILRIQQVVRGDSAAYFCASSPPGAGPNNEQFFGPGTRLTVL.

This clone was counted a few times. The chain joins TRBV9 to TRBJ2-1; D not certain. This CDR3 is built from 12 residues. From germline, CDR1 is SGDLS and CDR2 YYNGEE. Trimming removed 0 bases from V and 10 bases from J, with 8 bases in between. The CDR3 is CASSVEHLEQFF. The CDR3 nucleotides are TGTGCCAGCAGCGTAGAACACCTGGAGCAGTTCTTC.

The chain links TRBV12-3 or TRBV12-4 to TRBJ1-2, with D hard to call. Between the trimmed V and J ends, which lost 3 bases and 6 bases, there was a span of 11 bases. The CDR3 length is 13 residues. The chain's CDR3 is CASSFSRGDGYTF. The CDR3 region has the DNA TGTGCCAGCAGTTTTAGCCGGGGAGATGGCTACACCTTC.

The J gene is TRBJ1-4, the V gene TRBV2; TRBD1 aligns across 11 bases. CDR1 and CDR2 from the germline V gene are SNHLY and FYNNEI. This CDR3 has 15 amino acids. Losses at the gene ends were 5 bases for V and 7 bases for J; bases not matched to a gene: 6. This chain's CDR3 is CASSLDRGRGEKLFF. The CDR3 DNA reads TGTGCCAGCAGTCTGGACAGGGGGCGGGGTGAAAAACTGTTTTTT.

The DNA for the CDR3 is TGTGCCAGCAGCCAAGTACCCGGACTTAATGAGCAGTTCTTC. The encoded protein is CASSQVPGLNEQFF. This chain uses TRBV4-2 with TRBJ2-1; tentative D call: TRBD2 (5 bases). This CDR3 is 14 amino acids long. CDR1 LGHNA and CDR2 YNFKEQ come from the germline V gene. V shed 1 base and J shed 7 bases, with 11 bases lying between them.